This TCR beta chain was captured in a study of T cells in Graves' hyperthyroidism and ophthalmopathy. Regarding this clonotype: Antigen unknown.

Study results and caveats: Through a model of 13 V-J features, ophthalmopathy was separated from stable hyperthyroidism. Most clonotypes that expanded in the thyroid above 0.001 also showed up in blood.

From RNA transcripts, TCR beta CDR3 regions were amplified. RT-PCR in the first round (using the HTBI primer set) targeted the TCR CDR3. TCRdb re-derived calls from the multiplex PCR reads in MiXCR, one entry per CDR3 protein. Here the sample spans 600,000 to 700,000 distinct CDR3 sequences, 40% to 55% being singletons. Lactation, pregnancy, other autoimmune disease or uncontrolled infection led to exclusion of patients. Used for diagnoses were clinical symptoms, serum thyroxine and TRAb, thyroid ultrasound and orbital computed tomography. V shed 3 bases, J shed 1 base, and the junction held 10 bases outside the gene matches. Germline V gene sequence: CDR1 DFQATT, CDR2 SNEGSKA (reference sequence). This CDR3 is 16 amino acids long.

This receptor was obtained from an adult man with Graves' disease, either hyperthyroidism or ophthalmopathy (not recorded which). The specimen sequenced was peripheral blood or thyroid tissue (not recorded which). The rearrangement joins TRBV20-1 to TRBJ2-5, with 8 bases identical to TRBD1. The CDR3 protein is CSARSPRDRGQETQYF. The CDR3 nucleotides read TGCAGTGCTAGGTCCCCTAGAGACAGGGGCCAAGAGACCCAGTACTTC.